This T cell receptor (beta chain) was recorded in a study of OX40 agonist ivuxolimab in advanced cancers. On the study more broadly: Ivuxolimab, an antibody acting as an agonist of OX40 (CD134), was used to treat patients.

Study results and limitations: By week 6 at 0.1 to 3.0 mg/kg, blood CD4+ and CD8+ T cells had expanded clonally. Researchers report that CD8+ T cells had, on average, more expanded clones than CD4+.

Trimming took off 8 bases at V and 1 base at J, with 11 bases between the two ends. There are 14 residues in the CDR3. Germline CDR1 KGHSH, CDR2 LQKENI. Points on this clone: Its specificity is not known.

The study sampled blood at baseline, cycle 4 day 1, and cycle 7 day 1. Generated by immunoSEQ multiplex PCR, the TCRdb table keeps only in-frame clones and is missing some. The sample has fewer than 70,000 clones, roughly nine tenths seen once. The clonotype was recovered from an adult with an advanced solid tumor such as melanoma, head and neck, liver or kidney cancer. This sequence joins TRBV18 and TRBJ2-2; D possibly corresponds to TRBD2 (6 bases). This sample comprised CD4+ or CD8+ T cells sorted from blood, obtained in a trial of the OX40 agonist ivuxolimab. In DNA form, the CDR3 reads TGTGCCAGCGGTGGACTAAGGAACACCGGGGAGCTGTTTTTT. Its translation: CASGGLRNTGELFF.